This TCR beta chain was found in a study of regulatory T cells in long-lasting Graves disease. About the study: Persistence in Graves' disease denoted antithyroid drug use beyond 5 years alongside positive TSH receptor antibodies. The study's findings and limits: TRBV28, TRBJ1-2 and TRBJ2-5 were segments that persistent disease favored. Accuracy may have suffered from the small sample size.

Time point: persistent/refractory GD, antithyroid drugs over 5 years with positive TRAb. From RNA extracted from PBMCs, the TCR library was made. A roughly 10-milliliter sample of peripheral blood was drawn into EDTA tubes. With iRepertoire HTBI primers and Arm-PCR of CDR3 regions, TCR beta libraries were built. MiXCR, applied by TCRdb to the multiplex PCR reads, yields one record per CDR3 protein. The sample has 400,000 to 600,000 distinct CDR3 sequences, about 22% seen once; the top ten hold 7% to 9%. The trim removed 4 bases at V and 0 bases at J, leaving 11 bases unmatched. In germline, CDR1 is SEHNR, CDR2 FQNEAQ (reference sequence). The CDR3 runs 19 residues. This clonotype was counted a few times. Antigen unknown.

This sequence originates from a female donor with Graves disease. Material: peripheral blood mononuclear cells (PBMCs), obtained when the disease was refractory, from a patient treated with antithyroid drugs. J is TRBJ2-6 and V is TRBV7-9; 8 positions match TRBD1. CDR3 amino acids: CASSSEPGQANSGANVLTF. CDR3 sequence (DNA): TGTGCCAGCAGCTCCGAGCCGGGACAGGCCAACTCTGGGGCCAACGTCCTGACTTTC.